This T cell receptor (beta chain) was profiled in a study of cytomegalovirus exposure and HLA in healthy donors. Study findings and constraints: Reported results showed that the classifier diagnosed cytomegalovirus status with high specificity and sensitivity. Overall, some 160 TCR beta chains were annotated as cytomegalovirus-associated.

This clone occurred once. Antigen specificity is unknown. This CDR3 contains 14 residues. Germline trimming cut 3 bases from V and 6 bases from J; bases unmatched to any gene: 7. Germline assignment: CDR1 SGHNT and CDR2 YYREEE (reference sequence). Assay used: immunoSEQ multiplex PCR; TCRdb lists only in-frame clones, some missing. Counted here are over 150,000 clones, approximately 96% occurring once; the ten biggest clones make up 0.89%. The sequence came from a woman aged 18-29 years in good health and CMV-seronegative. Sequencing input: PBMCs. The chain combines TRBV5-4 with TRBJ2-7; 9 bases fit TRBD2. This chain's CDR3 is CASSSGQRGAEQYF. The CDR3 DNA reads as TGTGCCAGCAGCTCAGGACAGCGGGGGGCCGAGCAGTACTTC.